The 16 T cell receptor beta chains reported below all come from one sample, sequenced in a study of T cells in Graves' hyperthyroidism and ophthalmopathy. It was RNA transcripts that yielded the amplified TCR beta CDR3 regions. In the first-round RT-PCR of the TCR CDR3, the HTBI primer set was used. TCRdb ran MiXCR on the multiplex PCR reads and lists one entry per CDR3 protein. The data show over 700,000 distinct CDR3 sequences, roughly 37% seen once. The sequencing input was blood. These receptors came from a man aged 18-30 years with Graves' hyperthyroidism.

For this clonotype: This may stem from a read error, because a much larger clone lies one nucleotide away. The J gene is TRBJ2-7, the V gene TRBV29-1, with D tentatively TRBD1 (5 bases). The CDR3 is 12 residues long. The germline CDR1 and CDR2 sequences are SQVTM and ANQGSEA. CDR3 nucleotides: TGCAGCGTTGTCCGTGGACACTACGAGCTGTACTTC. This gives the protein CSVVRGHYELYF.

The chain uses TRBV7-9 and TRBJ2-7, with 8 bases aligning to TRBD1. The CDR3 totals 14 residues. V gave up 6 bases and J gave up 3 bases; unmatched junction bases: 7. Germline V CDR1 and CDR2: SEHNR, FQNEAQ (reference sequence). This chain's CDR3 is CASSGGQDNYEQYF. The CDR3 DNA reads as TGTGCCAGCAGTGGGGGACAGGATAACTACGAGCAGTACTTC.

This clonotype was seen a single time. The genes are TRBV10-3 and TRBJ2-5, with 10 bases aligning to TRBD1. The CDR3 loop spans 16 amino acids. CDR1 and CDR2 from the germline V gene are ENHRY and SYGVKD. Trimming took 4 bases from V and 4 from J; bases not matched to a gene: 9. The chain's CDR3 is CAISAQETGGGETQYF. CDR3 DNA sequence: TGTGCCATCAGTGCCCAGGAGACAGGGGGCGGAGAGACCCAGTACTTC.

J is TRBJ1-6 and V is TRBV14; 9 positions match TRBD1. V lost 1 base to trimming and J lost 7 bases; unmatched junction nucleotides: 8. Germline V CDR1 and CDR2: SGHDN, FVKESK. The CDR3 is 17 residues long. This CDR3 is CASSQALRDRVNSPLHF. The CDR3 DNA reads TGTGCCAGCAGCCAAGCCCTCCGGGACAGGGTGAATTCACCCCTCCACTTT.

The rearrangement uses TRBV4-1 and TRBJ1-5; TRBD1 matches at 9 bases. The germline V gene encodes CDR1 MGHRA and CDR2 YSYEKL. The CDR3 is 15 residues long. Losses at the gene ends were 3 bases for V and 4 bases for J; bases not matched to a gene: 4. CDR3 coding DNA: TGCGCCAGCAGCCACCGGACAGGGGCTAATCAGCCCCAGCATTTT. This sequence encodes CASSHRTGANQPQHF.

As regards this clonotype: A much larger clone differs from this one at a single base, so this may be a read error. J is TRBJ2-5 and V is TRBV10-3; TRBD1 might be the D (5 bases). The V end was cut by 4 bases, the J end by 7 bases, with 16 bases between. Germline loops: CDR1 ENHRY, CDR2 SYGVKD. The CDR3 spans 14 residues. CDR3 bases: TGTGCCATCAGTGGGGGCAGCCCTGAAGGGACCCAGTACTTC. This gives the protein CAISGGSPEGTQYF.

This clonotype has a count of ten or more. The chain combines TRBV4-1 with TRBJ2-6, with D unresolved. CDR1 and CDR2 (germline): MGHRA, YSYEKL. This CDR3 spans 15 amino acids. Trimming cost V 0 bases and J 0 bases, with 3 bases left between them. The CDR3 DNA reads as TGCGCCAGCAGCCAAGAAAGCTCTGGGGCCAACGTCCTGACTTTC. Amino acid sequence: CASSQESSGANVLTF.

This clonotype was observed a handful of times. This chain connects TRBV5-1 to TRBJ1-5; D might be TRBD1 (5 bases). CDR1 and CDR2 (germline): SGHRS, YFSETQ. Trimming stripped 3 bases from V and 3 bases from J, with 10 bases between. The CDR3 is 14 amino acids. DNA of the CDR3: TGCGCCAGCAGCTCCGGGGGGTTCAATCAGCCCCAGCATTTT. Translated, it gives CASSSGGFNQPQHF. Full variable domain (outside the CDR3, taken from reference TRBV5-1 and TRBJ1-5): KAGVTQTPRYLIKTRGQQVTLSCSPISGHRSVSWYQQTPGQGLQFLFEYFSETQRNKGNFPGRFSGRQFSNSRSEMNVSTLELGDSALYLCASSSGGFNQPQHFGDGTRLSIL.

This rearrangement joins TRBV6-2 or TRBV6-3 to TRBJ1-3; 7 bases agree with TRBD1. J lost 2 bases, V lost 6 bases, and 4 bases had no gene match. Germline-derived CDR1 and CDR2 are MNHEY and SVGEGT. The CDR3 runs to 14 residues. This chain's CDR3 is CASRQTGAGNTIYF. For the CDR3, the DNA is TGTGCCAGCAGACAAACAGGGGCTGGAAACACCATATATTTT.

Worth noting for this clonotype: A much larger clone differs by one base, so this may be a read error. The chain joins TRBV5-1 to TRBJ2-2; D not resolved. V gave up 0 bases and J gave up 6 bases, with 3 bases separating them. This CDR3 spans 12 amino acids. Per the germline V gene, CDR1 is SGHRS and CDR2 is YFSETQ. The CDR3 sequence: CASSLDAGELFF. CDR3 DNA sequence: TGCGCCAGCAGCTTGGACGCCGGGGAGCTGTTTTTT. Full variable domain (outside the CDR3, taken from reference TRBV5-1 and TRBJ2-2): KAGVTQTPRYLIKTRGQQVTLSCSPISGHRSVSWYQQTPGQGLQFLFEYFSETQRNKGNFPGRFSGRQFSNSRSEMNVSTLELGDSALYLCASSLDAGELFFGEGSRLTVL.

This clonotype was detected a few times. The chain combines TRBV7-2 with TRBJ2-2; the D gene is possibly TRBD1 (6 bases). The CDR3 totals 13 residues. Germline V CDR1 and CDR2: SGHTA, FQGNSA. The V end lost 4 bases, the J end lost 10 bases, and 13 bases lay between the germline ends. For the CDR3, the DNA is TGTGCCAGCAGCTCCTACAGGGTAGAGGAGCTGTTTTTT. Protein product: CASSSYRVEELFF.

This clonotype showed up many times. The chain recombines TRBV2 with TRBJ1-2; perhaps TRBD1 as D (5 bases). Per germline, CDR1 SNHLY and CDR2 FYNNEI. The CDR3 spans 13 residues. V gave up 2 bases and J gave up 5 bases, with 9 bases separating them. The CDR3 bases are TGTGCCAGCAGTGAAACAGGAGCATATGGCTACACCTTC. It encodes CASSETGAYGYTF. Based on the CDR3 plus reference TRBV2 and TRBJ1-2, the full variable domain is EPEVTQTPSHQVTQMGQEVILRCVPISNHLYFYWYRQILGQKVEFLVSFYNNEISEKSEIFDDQFSVERPDGSNFTLKIRSTKLEDSAMYFCASSETGAYGYTFGSGTRLTVV.

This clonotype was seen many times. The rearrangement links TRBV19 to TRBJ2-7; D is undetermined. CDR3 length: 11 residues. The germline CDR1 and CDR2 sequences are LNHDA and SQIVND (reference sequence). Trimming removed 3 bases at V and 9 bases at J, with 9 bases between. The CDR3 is CASSMGVTQYF. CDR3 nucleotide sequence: TGTGCCAGTAGTATGGGCGTAACGCAGTACTTC. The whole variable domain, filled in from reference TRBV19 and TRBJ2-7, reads DGGITQSPKYLFRKEGQNVTLSCEQNLNHDAMYWYRQDPGQGLRLIYYSQIVNDFQKGDIAEGYSVSREKKESFPLTVTSAQKNPTAFYLCASSMGVTQYFGPGTRLTVT.

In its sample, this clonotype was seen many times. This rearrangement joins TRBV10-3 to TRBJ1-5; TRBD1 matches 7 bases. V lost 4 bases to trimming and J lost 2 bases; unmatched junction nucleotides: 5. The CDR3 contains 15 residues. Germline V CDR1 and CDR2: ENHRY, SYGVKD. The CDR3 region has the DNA TGTGCCATCAGTGGGGGGACAGAGCGCAATCAGCCCCAGCATTTT. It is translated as CAISGGTERNQPQHF.

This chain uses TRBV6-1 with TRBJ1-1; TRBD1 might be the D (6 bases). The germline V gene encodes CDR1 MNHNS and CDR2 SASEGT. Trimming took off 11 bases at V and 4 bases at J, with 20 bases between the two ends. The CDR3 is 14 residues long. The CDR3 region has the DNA TGTGCCGCAAGGGGGAAGGGTGGCGGCACTGAAGCTTTCTTT. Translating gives CAARGKGGGTEAFF.

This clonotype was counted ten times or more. CDR3 sequence: CASSLSQQETQYF. Written as DNA, the CDR3 is TGTGCCAGCAGCTTAAGCCAACAAGAGACCCAGTACTTC. The chain uses TRBV11-2 and TRBJ2-5; D unresolved. Germline CDR1 reads SGHAT; CDR2 reads FQNNGV. This CDR3 has 13 residues. V was trimmed by 2 bases and J by 2 bases, leaving 6 bases between them.